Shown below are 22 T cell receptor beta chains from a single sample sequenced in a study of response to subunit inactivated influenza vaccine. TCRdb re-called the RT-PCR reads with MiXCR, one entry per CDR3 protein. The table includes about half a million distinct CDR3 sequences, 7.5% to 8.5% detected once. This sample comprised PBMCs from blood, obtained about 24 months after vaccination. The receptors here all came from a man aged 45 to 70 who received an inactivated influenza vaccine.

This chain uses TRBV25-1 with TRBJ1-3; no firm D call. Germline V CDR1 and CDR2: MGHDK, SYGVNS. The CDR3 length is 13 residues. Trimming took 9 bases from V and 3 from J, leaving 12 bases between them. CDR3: CARVPGRGNTIYF. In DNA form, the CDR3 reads TGTGCCAGGGTCCCGGGTCGTGGAAACACCATATATTTT.

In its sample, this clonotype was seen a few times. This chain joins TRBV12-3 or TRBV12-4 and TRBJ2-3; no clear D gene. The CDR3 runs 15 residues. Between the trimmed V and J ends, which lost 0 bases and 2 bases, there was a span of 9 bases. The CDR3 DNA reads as TGTGCCAGCAGTTTAGCCTACAGCCCCACAGATACGCAGTATTTT. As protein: CASSLAYSPTDTQYF.

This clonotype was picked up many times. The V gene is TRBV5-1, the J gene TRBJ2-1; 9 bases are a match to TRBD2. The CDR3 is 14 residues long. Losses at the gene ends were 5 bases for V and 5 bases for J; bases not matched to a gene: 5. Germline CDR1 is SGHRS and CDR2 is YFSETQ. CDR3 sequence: CASSAGLANNEQFF. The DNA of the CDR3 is TGCGCCAGCAGTGCCGGACTAGCGAACAATGAGCAGTTCTTC.

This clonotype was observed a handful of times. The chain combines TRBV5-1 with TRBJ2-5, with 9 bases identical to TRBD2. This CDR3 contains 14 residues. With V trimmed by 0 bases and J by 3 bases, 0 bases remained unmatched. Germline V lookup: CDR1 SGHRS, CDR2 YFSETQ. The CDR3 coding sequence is TGCGCCAGCAGCTTGGCTAGCGGGAAAGAGACCCAGTACTTC. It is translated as CASSLASGKETQYF.

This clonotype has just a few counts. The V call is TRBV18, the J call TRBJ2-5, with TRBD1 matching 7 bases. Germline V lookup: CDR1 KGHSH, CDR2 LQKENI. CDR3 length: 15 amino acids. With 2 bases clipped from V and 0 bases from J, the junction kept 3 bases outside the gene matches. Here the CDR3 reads CASSPLTGYQETQYF. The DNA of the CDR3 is TGTGCCAGCTCACCATTGACAGGGTACCAAGAGACCCAGTACTTC. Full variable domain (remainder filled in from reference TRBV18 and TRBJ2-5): NAGVMQNPRHLVRRRGQEARLRCSPMKGHSHVYWYRQLPEEGLKFMVYLQKENIIDESGMPKERFSAEFPKEGPSILRIQQVVRGDSAAYFCASSPLTGYQETQYFGPGTRLLVL.

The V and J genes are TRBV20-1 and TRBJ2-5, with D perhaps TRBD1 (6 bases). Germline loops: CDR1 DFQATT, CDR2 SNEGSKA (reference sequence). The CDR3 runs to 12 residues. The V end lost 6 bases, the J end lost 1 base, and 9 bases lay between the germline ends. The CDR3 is CSARDTQETQYF. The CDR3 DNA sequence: TGCAGTGCCAGGGACACCCAAGAGACCCAGTACTTC.

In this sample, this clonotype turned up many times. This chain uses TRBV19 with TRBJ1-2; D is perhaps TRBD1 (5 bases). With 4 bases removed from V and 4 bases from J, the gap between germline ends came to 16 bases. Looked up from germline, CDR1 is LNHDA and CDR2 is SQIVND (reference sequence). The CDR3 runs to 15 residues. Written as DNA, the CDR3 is TGTGCCAGTAGTACCGGACAACGATTGATCTATGGCTACACCTTC. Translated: CASSTGQRLIYGYTF.

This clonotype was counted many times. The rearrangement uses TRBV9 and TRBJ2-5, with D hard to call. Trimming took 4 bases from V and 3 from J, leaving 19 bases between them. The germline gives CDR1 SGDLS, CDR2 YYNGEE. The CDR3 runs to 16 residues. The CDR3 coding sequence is TGTGCCAGCAGCTCCAATCCCCTGGTATCGAAAGAGACCCAGTACTTC. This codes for CASSSNPLVSKETQYF. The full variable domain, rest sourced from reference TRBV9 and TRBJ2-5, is DSGVTQTPKHLITATGQRVTLRCSPRSGDLSVYWYQQSLDQGLQFLIQYYNGEERAKGNILERFSAQQFPDLHSELNLSSLELGDSALYFCASSSNPLVSKETQYFGPGTRLLVL.

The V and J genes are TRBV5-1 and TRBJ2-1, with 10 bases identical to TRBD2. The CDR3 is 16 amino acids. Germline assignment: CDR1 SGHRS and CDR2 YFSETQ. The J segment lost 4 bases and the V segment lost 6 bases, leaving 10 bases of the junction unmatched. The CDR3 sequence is CASTFSGRAVYNEQFF. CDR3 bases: TGCGCCAGCACCTTCAGCGGGAGGGCCGTGTACAATGAGCAGTTCTTC.

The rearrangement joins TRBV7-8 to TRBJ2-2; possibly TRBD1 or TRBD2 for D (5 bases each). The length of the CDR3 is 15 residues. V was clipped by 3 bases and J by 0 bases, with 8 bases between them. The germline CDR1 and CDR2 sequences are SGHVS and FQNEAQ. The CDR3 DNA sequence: TGTGCCAGCAGCTTGTGGGGGTCGAACACCGGGGAGCTGTTTTTT. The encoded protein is CASSLWGSNTGELFF.

In DNA, the CDR3 is TGTGCCAGCAGTTACCACGGGGGGGCAAATCAGCCCCAGCATTTT. This encodes CASSYHGGANQPQHF. This sequence joins TRBV6-2 or TRBV6-3 and TRBJ1-5; weak D call: TRBD1 (6 bases). Per the germline V gene, CDR1 is MNHEY and CDR2 is SVGEGT. V was pared by 2 bases and J by 4 bases, with 12 bases between. The CDR3 spans 15 residues.

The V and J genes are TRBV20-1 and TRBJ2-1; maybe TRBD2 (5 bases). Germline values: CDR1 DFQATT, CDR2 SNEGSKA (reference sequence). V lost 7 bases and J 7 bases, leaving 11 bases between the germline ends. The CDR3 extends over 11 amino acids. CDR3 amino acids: CSVTRLNEQFF. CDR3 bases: TGCAGTGTTACTAGGCTTAATGAGCAGTTCTTC.

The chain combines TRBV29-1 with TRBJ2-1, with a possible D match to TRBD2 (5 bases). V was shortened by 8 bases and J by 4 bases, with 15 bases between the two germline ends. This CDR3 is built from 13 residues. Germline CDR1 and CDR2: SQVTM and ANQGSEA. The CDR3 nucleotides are TGCAGCTGTCAACCGGGGAAATACAATGAGCAGTTCTTC. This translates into CSCQPGKYNEQFF.

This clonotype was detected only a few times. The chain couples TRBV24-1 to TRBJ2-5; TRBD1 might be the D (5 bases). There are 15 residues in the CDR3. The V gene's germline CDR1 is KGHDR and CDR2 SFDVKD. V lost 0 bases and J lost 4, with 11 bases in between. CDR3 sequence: CATSDLFQGRETQYF. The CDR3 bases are TGTGCCACCAGTGATTTGTTTCAGGGTAGAGAGACCCAGTACTTC.

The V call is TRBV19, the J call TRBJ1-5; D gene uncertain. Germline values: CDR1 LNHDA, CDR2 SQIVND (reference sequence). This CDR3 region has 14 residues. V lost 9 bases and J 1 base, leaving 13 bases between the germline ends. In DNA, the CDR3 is TGTGCCAGCAATTACGGGCAGAGCAATCAGCCCCAGCATTTT. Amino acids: CASNYGQSNQPQHF.

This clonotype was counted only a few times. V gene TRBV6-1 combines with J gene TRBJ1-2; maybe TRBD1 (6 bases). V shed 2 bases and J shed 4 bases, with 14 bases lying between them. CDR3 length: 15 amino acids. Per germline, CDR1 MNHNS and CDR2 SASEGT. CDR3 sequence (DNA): TGTGCCAGCAGTGAATATTTGGGGGACATCTATGGCTACACCTTC. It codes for CASSEYLGDIYGYTF.

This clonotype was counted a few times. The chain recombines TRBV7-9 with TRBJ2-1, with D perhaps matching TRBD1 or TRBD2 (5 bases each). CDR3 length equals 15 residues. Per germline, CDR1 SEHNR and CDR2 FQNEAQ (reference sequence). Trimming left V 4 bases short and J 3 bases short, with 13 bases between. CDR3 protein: CASSWDDEIYNEQFF. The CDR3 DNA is TGTGCCAGCAGCTGGGACGACGAGATCTACAATGAGCAGTTCTTC. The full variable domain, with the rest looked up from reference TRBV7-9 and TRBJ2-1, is DTGVSQNPRHKITKRGQNVTFRCDPISEHNRLYWYRQTLGQGPEFLTYFQNEAQLEKSRLLSDRFSAERPKGSFSTLEIQRTEQGDSAMYLCASSWDDEIYNEQFFGPGTRLTVL.

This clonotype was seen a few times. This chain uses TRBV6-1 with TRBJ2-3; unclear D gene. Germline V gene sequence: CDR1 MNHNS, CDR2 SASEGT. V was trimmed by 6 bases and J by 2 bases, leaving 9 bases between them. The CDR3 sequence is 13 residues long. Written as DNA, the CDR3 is TGTGCCAGCAGCAGACAAGTCACAGATACGCAGTATTTT. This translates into CASSRQVTDTQYF.

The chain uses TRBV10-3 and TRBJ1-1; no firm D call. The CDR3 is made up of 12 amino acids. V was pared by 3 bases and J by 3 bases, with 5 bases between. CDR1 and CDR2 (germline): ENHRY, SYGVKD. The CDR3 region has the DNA TGTGCCATCAGTGATAGAGACACTGAAGCTTTCTTT. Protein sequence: CAISDRDTEAFF.

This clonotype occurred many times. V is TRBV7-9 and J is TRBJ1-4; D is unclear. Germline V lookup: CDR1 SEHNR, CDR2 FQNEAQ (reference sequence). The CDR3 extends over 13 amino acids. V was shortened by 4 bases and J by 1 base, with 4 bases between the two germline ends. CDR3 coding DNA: TGTGCCAGCAGCTCCAGAACTAATGAAAAACTGTTTTTT. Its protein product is CASSSRTNEKLFF.

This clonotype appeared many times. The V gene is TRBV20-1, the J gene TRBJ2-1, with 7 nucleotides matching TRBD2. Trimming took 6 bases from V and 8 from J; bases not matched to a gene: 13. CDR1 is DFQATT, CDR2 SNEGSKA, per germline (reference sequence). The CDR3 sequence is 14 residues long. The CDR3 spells CSASGDSLVDEQFF. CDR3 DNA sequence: TGCAGTGCAAGCGGGGACTCGTTAGTTGATGAGCAGTTCTTC.

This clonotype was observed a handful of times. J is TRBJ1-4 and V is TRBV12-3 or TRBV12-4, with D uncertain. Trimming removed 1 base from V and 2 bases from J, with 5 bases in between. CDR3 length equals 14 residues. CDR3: CASSLGRTNEKLFF. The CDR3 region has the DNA TGTGCCAGCAGTTTAGGCAGGACTAATGAAAAACTGTTTTTT.